The source of this TCR beta chain is a study of STAT3 mutations in large granular lymphocyte leukemia. V trimming: 0 bases; J trimming: 8 bases; junction bases outside the gene matches: 10. CDR1 is MGHRA, CDR2 YSYEKL, per germline. The CDR3 loop spans 17 amino acids. Findings and caveats of the study: In about 30% of the 18 patients, new TCR clonotypes emerged after therapy. A small but highly pathogenic clone may have been missed. In T-cell large granular lymphocyte leukemia, about half of patients showed multiple immunodominant subclonotypes. In several patients, dominant TCR clone burden exceeded STAT3 mutant burden, suggesting STAT3 mutation arose secondarily. Samples missed the first appearance of the clone.

Produced via immunoSEQ multiplex PCR; TCRdb's table is partial and in-frame only. The table has 10,000 to 15,000 clones, about 90% seen once. Of note for this clone: Its specificity is unknown.

Sequencing used PBMCs. This sequence joins TRBV4-1 and TRBJ1-4; 9 bases agree with TRBD1. The receptor was isolated from a human donor with T large granular lymphocyte leukemia. Some clones in this sample may be carry-over from other donors' samples. The CDR3 DNA follows: TGCGCCAGCAGCCAAGATAGCCAACAGGGGGCGGGCGAAAAACTGTTTTTT. This translates into CASSQDSQQGAGEKLFF.